This T cell receptor beta chain was found in a study of shared clonotypes between healthy human individuals. Study in general: Donor composition was a couple of women and a few men, aged 18 to 49. General study results and limits: The naive CD4 repertoires of a handful of donors were compared, and roughly 5% of clonotypes were shared.

CDR3 size: 14 residues. V lost 7 bases, J lost 5 bases, and 17 bases lay in between. Looked up from germline, CDR1 is MDHEN and CDR2 is SYDVKM. The authors ran the assay at deep level. Libraries were prepared by immunoSEQ multiplex PCR; TCRdb keeps only in-frame clonotypes and omits some of them. The sample consists of over a million clones, 96% of them appearing once. Remarks on this clone: Its specificity is unknown.

The material sequenced was naive CD4+ T cells sorted from blood. Indicated subset: CD45RA+ positively selected. The chain carries TRBV28 and TRBJ2-5; TRBD1 might be the D (6 bases). The clonotype was recovered from a man aged 25-45 years in good health. The CDR3 region has the DNA TGTGCCAGCATGTTCAGGGGAAGAGGGGAGACCCAGTACTTC. Translating it yields CASMFRGRGETQYF.